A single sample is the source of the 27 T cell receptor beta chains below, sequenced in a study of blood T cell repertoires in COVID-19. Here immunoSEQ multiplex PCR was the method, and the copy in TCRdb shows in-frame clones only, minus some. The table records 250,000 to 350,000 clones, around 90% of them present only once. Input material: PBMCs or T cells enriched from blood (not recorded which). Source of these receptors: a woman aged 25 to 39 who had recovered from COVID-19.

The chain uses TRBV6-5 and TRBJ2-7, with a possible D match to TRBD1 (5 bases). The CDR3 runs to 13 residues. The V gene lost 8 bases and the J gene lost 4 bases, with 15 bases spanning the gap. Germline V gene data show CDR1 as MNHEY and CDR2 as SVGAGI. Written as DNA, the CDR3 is TGTGCCAGCGGTCGGGCAGGGCGGTACGAGCAGTACTTC. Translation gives CASGRAGRYEQYF.

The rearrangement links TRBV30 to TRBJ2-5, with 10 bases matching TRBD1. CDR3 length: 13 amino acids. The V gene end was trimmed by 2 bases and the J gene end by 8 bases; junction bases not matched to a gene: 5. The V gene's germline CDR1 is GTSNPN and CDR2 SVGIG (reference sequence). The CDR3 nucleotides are TGTGCCTGGAGTTTTTCGACAGGGGGCACCCAGTACTTC. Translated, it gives CAWSFSTGGTQYF.

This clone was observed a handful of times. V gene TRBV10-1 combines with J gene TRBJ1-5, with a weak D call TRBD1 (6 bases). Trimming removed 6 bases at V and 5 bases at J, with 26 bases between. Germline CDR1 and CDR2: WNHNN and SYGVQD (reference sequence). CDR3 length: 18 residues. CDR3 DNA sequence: TGCGCCAGCAGGTGGGGGCAGACAGCTTGGGTGGCGGATCAGCCCCAGCATTTT. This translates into CASRWGQTAWVADQPQHF.

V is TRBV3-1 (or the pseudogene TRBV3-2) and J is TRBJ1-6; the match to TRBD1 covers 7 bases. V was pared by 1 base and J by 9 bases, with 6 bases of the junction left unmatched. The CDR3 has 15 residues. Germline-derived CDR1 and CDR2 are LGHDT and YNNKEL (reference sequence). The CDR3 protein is CASSQVEGARSPLHF. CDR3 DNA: TGTGCCAGCAGCCAAGTGGAGGGGGCGCGTTCACCCCTCCACTTT.

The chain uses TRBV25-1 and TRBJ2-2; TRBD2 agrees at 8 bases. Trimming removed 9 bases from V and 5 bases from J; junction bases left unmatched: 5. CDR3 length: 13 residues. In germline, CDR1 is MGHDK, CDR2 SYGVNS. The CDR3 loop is CASGLAGTGELFF. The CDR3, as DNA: TGTGCCAGTGGCCTAGCGGGTACCGGGGAGCTGTTTTTT.

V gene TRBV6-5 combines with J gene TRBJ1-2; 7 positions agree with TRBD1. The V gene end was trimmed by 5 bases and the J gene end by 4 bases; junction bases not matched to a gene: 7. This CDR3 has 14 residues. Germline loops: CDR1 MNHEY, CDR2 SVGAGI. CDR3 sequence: CASSTPGGGYGYTF. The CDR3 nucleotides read TGTGCCAGCAGTACCCCAGGGGGAGGCTATGGCTACACCTTC.

The DNA of the CDR3 is TGTGCCAGTAGCCCATCGACAGGGGTGGGTGAAAAACTGTTTTTT. The encoded protein is CASSPSTGVGEKLFF. The chain recombines TRBV19 with TRBJ1-4, with TRBD1 matching 8 bases. The V segment lost 6 bases and the J segment 7 bases; nucleotides outside the gene matches: 10. The CDR3 has 15 residues. CDR1 LNHDA and CDR2 SQIVND come from the germline V gene (reference sequence).

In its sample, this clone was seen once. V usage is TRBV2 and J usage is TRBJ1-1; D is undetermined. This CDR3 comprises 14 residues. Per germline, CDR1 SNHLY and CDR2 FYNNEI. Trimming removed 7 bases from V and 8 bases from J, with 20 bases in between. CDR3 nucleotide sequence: TGTGCCAGCATCCCGGGAGGTGGACGGGAAGAAGCTTTCTTT. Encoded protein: CASIPGGGREEAFF. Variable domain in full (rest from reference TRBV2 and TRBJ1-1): EPEVTQTPSHQVTQMGQEVILRCVPISNHLYFYWYRQILGQKVEFLVSFYNNEISEKSEIFDDQFSVERPDGSNFTLKIRSTKLEDSAMYFCASIPGGGREEAFFGQGTRLTVV.

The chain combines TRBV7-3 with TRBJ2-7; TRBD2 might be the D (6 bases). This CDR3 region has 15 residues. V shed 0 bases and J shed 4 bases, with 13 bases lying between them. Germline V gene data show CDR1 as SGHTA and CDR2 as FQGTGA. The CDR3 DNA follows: TGTGCCAGCAGCTTAACTAGTGGGAGGAATTACGAGCAGTACTTC. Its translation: CASSLTSGRNYEQYF.

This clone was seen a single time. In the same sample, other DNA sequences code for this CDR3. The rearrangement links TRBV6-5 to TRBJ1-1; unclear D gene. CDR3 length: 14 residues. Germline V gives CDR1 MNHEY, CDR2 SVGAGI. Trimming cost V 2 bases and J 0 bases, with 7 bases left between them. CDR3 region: CASSYRNLNTEAFF. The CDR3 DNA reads TGTGCCAGCAGTTACAGAAACTTGAACACTGAAGCTTTCTTT.

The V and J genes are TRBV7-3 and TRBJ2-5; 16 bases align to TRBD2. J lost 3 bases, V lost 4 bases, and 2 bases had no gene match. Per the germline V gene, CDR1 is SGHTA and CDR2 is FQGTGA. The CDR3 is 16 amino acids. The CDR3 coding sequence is TGTGCCAGCAGCTCGGGACTAGCGGGAGGGGAAGAGACCCAGTACTTC. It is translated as CASSSGLAGGEETQYF.

The CDR3 DNA reads TGTGCCAGCAGTGAAACCGTGGTTGGACTCTTCTATGGCTACACCTTC. Protein product: CASSETVVGLFYGYTF. The chain uses TRBV6-1 and TRBJ1-2; no firm D call. CDR3 length: 16 amino acids. V dropped 2 bases and J dropped 4 bases, with 17 bases sitting between them. Germline V gene sequence: CDR1 MNHNS, CDR2 SASEGT.

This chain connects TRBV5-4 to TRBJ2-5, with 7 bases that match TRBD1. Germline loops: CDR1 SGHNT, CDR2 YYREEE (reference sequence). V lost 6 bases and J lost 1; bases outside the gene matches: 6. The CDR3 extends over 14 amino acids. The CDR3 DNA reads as TGTGCCAGCAAATATGGGACAGTCCAAGAGACCCAGTACTTC. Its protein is CASKYGTVQETQYF. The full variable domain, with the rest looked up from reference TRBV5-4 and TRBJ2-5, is ETGVTQSPTHLIKTRGQQVTLRCSSQSGHNTVSWYQQALGQGPQFIFQYYREEENGRGNFPPRFSGLQFPNYSSELNVNALELDDSALYLCASKYGTVQETQYFGPGTRLLVL.

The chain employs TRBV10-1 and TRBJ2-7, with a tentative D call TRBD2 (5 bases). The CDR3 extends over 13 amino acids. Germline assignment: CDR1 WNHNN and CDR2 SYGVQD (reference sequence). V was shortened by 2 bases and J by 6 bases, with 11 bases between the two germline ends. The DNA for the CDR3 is TGCGCCAGCAGTGAGAATGTCCGGGGCGAGCAGTACTTC. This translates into CASSENVRGEQYF.

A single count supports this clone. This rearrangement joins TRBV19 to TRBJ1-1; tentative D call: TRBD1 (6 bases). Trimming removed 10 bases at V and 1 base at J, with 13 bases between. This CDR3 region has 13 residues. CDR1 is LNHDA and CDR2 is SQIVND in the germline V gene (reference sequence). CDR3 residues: CATKRGGNTEAFF. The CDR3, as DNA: TGTGCCACCAAAAGGGGGGGGAACACTGAAGCTTTCTTT.

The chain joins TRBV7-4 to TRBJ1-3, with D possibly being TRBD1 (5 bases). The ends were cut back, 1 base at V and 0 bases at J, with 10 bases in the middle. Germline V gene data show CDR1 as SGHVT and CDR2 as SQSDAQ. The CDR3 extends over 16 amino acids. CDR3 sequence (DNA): TGTGCCAGCAGCTTAGGACAGTCTTGCTCTGGAAACACCATATATTTT. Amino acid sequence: CASSLGQSCSGNTIYF.

CDR3 sequence reads: CASSQASAGGTDTQYF. The DNA for the CDR3 is TGCGCCAGCAGCCAAGCATCAGCGGGAGGAACAGATACGCAGTATTTT. This chain connects TRBV4-1 to TRBJ2-3, with TRBD2 matching 9 bases. V trimming: 1 base; J trimming: 3 bases; junction bases outside the gene matches: 5. Germline values: CDR1 MGHRA, CDR2 YSYEKL. This CDR3 has 16 residues.

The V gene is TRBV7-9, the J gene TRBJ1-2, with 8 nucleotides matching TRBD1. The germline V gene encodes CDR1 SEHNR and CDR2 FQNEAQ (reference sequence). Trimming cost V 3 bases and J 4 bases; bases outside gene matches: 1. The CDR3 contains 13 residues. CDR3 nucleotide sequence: TGTGCCAGCAGCTTTGGGACAGGCTATGGCTACACCTTC. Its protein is CASSFGTGYGYTF. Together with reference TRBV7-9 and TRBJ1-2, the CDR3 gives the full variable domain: DTGVSQNPRHKITKRGQNVTFRCDPISEHNRLYWYRQTLGQGPEFLTYFQNEAQLEKSRLLSDRFSAERPKGSFSTLEIQRTEQGDSAMYLCASSFGTGYGYTFGSGTRLTVV.

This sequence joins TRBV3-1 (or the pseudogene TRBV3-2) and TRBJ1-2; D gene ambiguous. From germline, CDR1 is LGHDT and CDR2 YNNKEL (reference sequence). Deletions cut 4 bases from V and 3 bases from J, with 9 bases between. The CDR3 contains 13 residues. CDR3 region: CASSPMRDYGYTF. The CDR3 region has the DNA TGTGCCAGCAGCCCTATGAGGGACTATGGCTACACCTTC.

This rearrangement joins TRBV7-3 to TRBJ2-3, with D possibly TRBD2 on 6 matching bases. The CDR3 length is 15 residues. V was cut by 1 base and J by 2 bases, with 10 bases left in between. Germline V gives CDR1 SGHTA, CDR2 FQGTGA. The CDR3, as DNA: TGTGCCAGCAGCTTAATTTGGGGGGTCACAGATACGCAGTATTTT. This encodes CASSLIWGVTDTQYF.

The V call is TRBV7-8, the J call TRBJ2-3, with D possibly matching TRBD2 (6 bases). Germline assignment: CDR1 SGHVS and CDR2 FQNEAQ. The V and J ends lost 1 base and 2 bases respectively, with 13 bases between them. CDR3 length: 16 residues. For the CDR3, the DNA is TGTGCCAGCAGCTTAGGGCCGGGACTTACCACAGATACGCAGTATTTT. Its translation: CASSLGPGLTTDTQYF.

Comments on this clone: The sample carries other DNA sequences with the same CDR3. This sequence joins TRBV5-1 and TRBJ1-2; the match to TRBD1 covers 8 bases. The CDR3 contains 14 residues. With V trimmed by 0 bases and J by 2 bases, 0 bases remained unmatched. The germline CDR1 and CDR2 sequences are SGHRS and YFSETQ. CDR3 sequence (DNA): TGCGCCAGCAGCTTGGGACAGGGGAACTATGGCTACACCTTC. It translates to CASSLGQGNYGYTF.

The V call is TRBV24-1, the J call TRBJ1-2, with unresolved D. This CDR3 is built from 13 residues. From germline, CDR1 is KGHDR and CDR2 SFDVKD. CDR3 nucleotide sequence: TGTGCGTCGTCCGGAGGGCGGGATTATGGCTACACCTTC. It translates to CASSGGRDYGYTF.

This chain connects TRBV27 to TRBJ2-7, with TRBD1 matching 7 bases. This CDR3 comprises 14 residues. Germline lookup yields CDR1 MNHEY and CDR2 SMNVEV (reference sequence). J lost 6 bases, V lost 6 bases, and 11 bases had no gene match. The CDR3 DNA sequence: TGTGCCAGCAGACAAGGACAGGATTCGGGCGAGCAGTACTTC. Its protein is CASRQGQDSGEQYF.

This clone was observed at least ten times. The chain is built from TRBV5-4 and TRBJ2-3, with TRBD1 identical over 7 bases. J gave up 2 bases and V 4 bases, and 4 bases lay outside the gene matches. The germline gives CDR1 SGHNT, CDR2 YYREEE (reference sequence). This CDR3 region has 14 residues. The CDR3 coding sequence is TGTGCCAGCAGCCAGGGACAGAACACAGATACGCAGTATTTT. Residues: CASSQGQNTDTQYF.

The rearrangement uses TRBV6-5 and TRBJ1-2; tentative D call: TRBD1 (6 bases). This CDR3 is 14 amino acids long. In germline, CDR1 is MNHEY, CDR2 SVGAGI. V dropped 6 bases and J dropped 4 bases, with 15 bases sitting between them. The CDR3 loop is CASSFLQGSYGYTF. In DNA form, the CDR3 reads TGTGCCAGCAGCTTTCTCCAGGGGTCCTATGGCTACACCTTC.

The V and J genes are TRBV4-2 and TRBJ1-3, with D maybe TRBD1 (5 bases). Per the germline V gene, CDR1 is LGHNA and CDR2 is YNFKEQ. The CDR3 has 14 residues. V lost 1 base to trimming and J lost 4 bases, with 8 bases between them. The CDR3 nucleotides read TGTGCCAGCAGCCAAGGGACACAAGGAAACACCATATATTTT. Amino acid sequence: CASSQGTQGNTIYF.